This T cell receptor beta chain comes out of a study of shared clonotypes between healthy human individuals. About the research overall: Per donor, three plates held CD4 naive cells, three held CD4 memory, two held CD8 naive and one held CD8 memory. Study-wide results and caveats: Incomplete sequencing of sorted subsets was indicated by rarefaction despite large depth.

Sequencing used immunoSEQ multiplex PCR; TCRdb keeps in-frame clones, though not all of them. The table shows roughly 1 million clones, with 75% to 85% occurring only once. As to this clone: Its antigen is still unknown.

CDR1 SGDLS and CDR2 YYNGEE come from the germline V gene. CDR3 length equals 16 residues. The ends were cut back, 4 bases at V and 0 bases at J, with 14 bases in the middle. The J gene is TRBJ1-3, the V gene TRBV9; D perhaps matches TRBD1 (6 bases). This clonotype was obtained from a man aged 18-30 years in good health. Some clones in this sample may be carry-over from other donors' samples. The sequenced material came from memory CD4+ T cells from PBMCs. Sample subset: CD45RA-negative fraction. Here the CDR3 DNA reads TGTGCCAGCAGCCCCCGGACAGAGAACTCTGGAAACACCATATATTTT. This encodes CASSPRTENSGNTIYF.